Below are 3 T cell receptor beta chains sequenced from a single sample in a study of blood T cells in healthy people across ages. A J-beta primer mix and a sample-barcoded 5' primer were used in a second PCR of roughly 6 to 12 cycles. TCRdb reprocessed the 5' RACE reads with MiXCR, giving one entry per CDR3 protein. Altogether about 1.7 million distinct CDR3 sequences are present, under 30% being singletons, with the ten largest covering 7.7%. Sequencing was done on a sample of blood. All receptors come from a young woman in good health.

This clonotype was detected a few times. This chain links TRBV5-1 with TRBJ2-3; TRBD2 agrees at 8 bases. V trimming: 5 bases; J trimming: 4 bases; junction bases outside the gene matches: 9. Germline lookup yields CDR1 SGHRS and CDR2 YFSETQ. This CDR3 has 15 amino acids. CDR3 protein: CASRTGSGRADTQYF. The CDR3 DNA sequence: TGCGCCAGCAGGACCGGAAGCGGGAGAGCAGATACGCAGTATTTT.

There are a few counts of this clonotype. V usage is TRBV6-2 or TRBV6-3 and J usage is TRBJ2-4; 13 bases map to TRBD2. CDR3 length equals 16 residues. After removal of 4 bases from V and 3 bases from J, the junction contained 3 bases not matched to a gene. Germline V gene data show CDR1 as MNHEY and CDR2 as SVGEGT. Written as DNA, the CDR3 is TGTGCCAGCAGTTTCGGGACTAGCGGGATCAAAAACATTCAGTACTTC. Amino acids: CASSFGTSGIKNIQYF.

The chain links TRBV12-3 or TRBV12-4 to TRBJ1-1; D is possibly TRBD1 (6 bases). V was trimmed by 4 bases and J by 2 bases, leaving 8 bases between them. The CDR3 length is 13 residues. The CDR3 DNA reads as TGTGCCAGCAGTTCAGGGGATAACACTGAAGCTTTCTTT. It encodes CASSSGDNTEAFF.